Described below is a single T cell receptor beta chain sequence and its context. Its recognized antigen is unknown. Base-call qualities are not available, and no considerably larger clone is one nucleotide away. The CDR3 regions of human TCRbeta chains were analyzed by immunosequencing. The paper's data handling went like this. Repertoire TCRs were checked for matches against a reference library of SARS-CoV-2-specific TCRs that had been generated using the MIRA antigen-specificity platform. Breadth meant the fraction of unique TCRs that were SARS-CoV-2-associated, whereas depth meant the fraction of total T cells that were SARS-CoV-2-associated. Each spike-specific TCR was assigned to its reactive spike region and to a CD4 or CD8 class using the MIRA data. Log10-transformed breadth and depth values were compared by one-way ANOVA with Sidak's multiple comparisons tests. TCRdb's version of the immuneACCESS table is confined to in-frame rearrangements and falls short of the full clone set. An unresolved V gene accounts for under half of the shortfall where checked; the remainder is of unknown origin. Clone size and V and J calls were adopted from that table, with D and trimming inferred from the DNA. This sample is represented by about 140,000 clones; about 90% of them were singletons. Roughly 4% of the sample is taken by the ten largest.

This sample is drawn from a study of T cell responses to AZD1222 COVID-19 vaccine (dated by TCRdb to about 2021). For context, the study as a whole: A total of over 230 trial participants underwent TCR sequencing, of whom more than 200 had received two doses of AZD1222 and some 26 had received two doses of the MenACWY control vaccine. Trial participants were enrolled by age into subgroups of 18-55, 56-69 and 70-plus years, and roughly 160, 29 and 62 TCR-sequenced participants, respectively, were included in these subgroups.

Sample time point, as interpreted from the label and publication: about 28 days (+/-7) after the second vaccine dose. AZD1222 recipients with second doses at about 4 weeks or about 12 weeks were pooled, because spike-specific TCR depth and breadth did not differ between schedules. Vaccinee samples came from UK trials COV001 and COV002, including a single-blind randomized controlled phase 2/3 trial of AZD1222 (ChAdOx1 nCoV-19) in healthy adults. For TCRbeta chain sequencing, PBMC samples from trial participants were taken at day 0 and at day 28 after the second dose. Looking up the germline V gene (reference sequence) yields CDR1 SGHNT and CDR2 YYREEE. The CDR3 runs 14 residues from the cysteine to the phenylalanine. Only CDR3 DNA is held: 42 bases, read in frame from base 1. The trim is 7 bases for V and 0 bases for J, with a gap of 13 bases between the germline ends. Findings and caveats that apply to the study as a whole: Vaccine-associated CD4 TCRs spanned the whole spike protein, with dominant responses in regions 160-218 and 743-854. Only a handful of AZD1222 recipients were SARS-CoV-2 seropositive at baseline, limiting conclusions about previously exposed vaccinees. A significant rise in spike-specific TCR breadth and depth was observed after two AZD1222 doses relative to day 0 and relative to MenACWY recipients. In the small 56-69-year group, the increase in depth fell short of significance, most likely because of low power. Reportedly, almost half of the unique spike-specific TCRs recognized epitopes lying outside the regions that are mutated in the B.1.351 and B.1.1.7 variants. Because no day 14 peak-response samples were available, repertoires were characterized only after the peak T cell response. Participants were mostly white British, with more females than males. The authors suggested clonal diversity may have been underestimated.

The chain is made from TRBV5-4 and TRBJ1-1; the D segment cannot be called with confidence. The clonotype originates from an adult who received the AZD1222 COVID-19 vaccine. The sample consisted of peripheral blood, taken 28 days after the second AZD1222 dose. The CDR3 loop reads CASLRREVNTEAFF. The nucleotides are TGTGCCAGCCTTCGACGCGAGGTGAACACTGAAGCTTTCTTT.